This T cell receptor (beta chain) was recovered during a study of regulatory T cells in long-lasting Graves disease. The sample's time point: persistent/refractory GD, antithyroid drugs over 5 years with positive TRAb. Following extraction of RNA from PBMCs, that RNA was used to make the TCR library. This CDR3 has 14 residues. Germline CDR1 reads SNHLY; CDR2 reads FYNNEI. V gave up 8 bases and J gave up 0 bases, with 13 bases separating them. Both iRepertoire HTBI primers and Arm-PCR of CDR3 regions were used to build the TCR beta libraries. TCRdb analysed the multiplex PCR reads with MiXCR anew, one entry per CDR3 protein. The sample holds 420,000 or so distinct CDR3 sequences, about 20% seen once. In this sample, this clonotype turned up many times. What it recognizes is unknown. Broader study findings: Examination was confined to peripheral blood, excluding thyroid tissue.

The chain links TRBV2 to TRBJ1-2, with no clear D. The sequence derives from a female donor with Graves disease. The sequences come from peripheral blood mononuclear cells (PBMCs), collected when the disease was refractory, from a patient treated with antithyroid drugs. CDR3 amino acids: CASRETRTNYGYTF. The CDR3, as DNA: TGTGCCAGCCGAGAGACTAGGACTAACTATGGCTACACCTTC. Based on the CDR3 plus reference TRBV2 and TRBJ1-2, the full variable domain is EPEVTQTPSHQVTQMGQEVILRCVPISNHLYFYWYRQILGQKVEFLVSFYNNEISEKSEIFDDQFSVERPDGSNFTLKIRSTKLEDSAMYFCASRETRTNYGYTFGSGTRLTVV.